The rows below give T cell receptor beta chains drawn from one sample of a study of blood T cell repertoires in COVID-19. The assay was immunoSEQ multiplex PCR, and TCRdb's table has in-frame clones only and misses some. This table has 80,000 or so clones, about nine tenths appearing once. The source material was peripheral blood. These receptors originate from a woman aged 45-59 years in a cohort sampled during active COVID-19. CDR3s include the opening cysteine and the closing phenylalanine or tryptophan. A D gene is named only where the DNA matches it firmly. Expanded clones get a size class; other rows say once, few or many, or leave the size out.

J gene: TRBJ2-1; clone size: .; V gene: TRBV28; D gene: .; CDR3 DNA: TGTGCCAGCAGTTTTGGAACAGATTATTACAATGAGCAGTTCTTC; CDR3 protein: CASSFGTDYYNEQFF
J gene: TRBJ2-1; clone size: .; V gene: TRBV2; D gene: TRBD2; CDR3 DNA: TGTGCCAGCAGTTCCAGGACTAGCGGGACGAACAATGAGCAGTTCTTC; CDR3 protein: CASSSRTSGTNNEQFF
J gene: TRBJ2-6; clone size: .; V gene: TRBV5-1; D gene: .; CDR3 DNA: TGCGCCAGCAGCGCCGGGAGAGGGGCCAACGTCCTGACTTTC; CDR3 protein: CASSAGRGANVLTF
J gene: TRBJ1-5; clone size: .; V gene: TRBV19; D gene: .; CDR3 DNA: TGTGCCAGTAGGACTCCGGGCAATCAGCCCCAGCATTTT; CDR3 protein: CASRTPGNQPQHF
J gene: TRBJ1-2; clone size: many; V gene: TRBV5-4; D gene: .; CDR3 DNA: TGTGCCAGCAGCTTGGATCGCGGAAAACGAGCCTATGGCTACACCTTC; CDR3 protein: CASSLDRGKRAYGYTF
J gene: TRBJ1-3; clone size: .; V gene: TRBV28; D gene: TRBD1; CDR3 DNA: TGTGCCAGCAACCCGGGACAGACCCTCAGCTCTGGAAACACCATATATTTT; CDR3 protein: CASNPGQTLSSGNTIYF
J gene: TRBJ1-1; clone size: .; V gene: TRBV25-1; D gene: .; CDR3 DNA: TGTGCCAGCAGTGACCCCGGGAAGGAGCAGGAGGCTTTCTTT; CDR3 protein: CASSDPGKEQEAFF
J gene: TRBJ2-3; clone size: .; V gene: TRBV9; D gene: TRBD2; CDR3 DNA: TGTGCCAGCAGCCCGGGGATAGCGGGGGTGACAGATACGCAGTATTTT; CDR3 protein: CASSPGIAGVTDTQYF
J gene: TRBJ1-6; clone size: .; V gene: TRBV7-3; D gene: .; CDR3 DNA: TGTGCCAGCAGCTTAATGGCGGGGAGGGATTCACCCCTCCACTTT; CDR3 protein: CASSLMAGRDSPLHF
J gene: TRBJ1-4; clone size: once; V gene: TRBV2; D gene: TRBD1; CDR3 DNA: TGTGCCAGCAGTGGACAGGGGGAAATTAATGAAAAACTGTTTTTT; CDR3 protein: CASSGQGEINEKLFF
J gene: TRBJ1-1; clone size: .; V gene: TRBV19; D gene: .; CDR3 DNA: TGTGCCAGTAGCATTGCCGGGATCCTGTCGAACACTGAAGCTTTCTTT; CDR3 protein: CASSIAGILSNTEAFF
J gene: TRBJ2-2; clone size: .; V gene: TRBV2; D gene: TRBD2; CDR3 DNA: TGTGCCAGCAGTGAATTTAGCGGGGGGGCTCGGGAGCTGTTTTTT; CDR3 protein: CASSEFSGGARELFF
J gene: TRBJ2-7; clone size: .; V gene: TRBV19; D gene: TRBD1; CDR3 DNA: TGTGCCAGTAGCGATAACACGGGACAGGGCGTGATTTACGAGCAGTACTTC; CDR3 protein: CASSDNTGQGVIYEQYF
J gene: TRBJ1-1; clone size: .; V gene: TRBV19; D gene: TRBD1; CDR3 DNA: TGTGCCAGTAGACAGGGGATGACTGAAGCTTTCTTT; CDR3 protein: CASRQGMTEAFF
J gene: TRBJ1-2; clone size: .; V gene: TRBV28; D gene: .; CDR3 DNA: TGTGCCAGCAGTCCCCCCAGTGTTGGCTACACCTTC; CDR3 protein: CASSPPSVGYTF
J gene: TRBJ2-7; clone size: .; V gene: TRBV3-1/TRBV3-2; D gene: .; CDR3 DNA: TGTGCCAGCAGCCAAATCAGGGACGAGCAGTACTTC; CDR3 protein: CASSQIRDEQYF
J gene: TRBJ2-2; clone size: .; V gene: TRBV27; D gene: .; CDR3 DNA: TGTGCCAGCAGTTTATTTGGTGGCGGTAACACCGGGGAGCTGTTTTTT; CDR3 protein: CASSLFGGGNTGELFF
J gene: TRBJ1-4; clone size: .; V gene: TRBV9; D gene: TRBD1; CDR3 DNA: TGTGCCAGCAGCCCACGGACAGGGGGCTTCGAAAAACTGTTTTTT; CDR3 protein: CASSPRTGGFEKLFF
J gene: TRBJ1-4; clone size: .; V gene: TRBV30; D gene: .; CDR3 DNA: TGTTCCTGGGGCCGGGGAGAGAAACTGTTTTTT; CDR3 protein: CSWGRGEKLFF
J gene: TRBJ2-1; clone size: .; V gene: TRBV12-3/TRBV12-4; D gene: .; CDR3 DNA: TGTGCCAGCACCACACAGGGTTTTGAGCAGTTCTTC; CDR3 protein: CASTTQGFEQFF
J gene: TRBJ2-2; clone size: .; V gene: TRBV7-6; D gene: TRBD2; CDR3 DNA: TGTGCCAGCAGCTTAGGACCCCCGGGACTAGCGGGATTTATGGGGGGCACCGGGGAGCTGTTTTTT; CDR3 protein: CASSLGPPGLAGFMGGTGELFF
J gene: TRBJ1-5; clone size: .; V gene: TRBV7-2; D gene: TRBD1; CDR3 DNA: TGTGCCAGCAGCTCCAGGGGGAATCAGCCCCAGCATTTT; CDR3 protein: CASSSRGNQPQHF
J gene: TRBJ1-1; clone size: .; V gene: TRBV12-5; D gene: TRBD1; CDR3 DNA: TGTGCTAGTGGTAACCTCCAAAACAGAGGGACAGGGAACACTGAAGCTTTCTTT; CDR3 protein: CASGNLQNRGTGNTEAFF
J gene: TRBJ2-3; clone size: .; V gene: TRBV3-1/TRBV3-2; D gene: .; CDR3 DNA: TGTGCCAGCAGCTCGGCTGGGGAGCGTCGCACAGATACGCAGTATTTT; CDR3 protein: CASSSAGERRTDTQYF
J gene: TRBJ2-3; clone size: .; V gene: TRBV7-9; D gene: TRBD1; CDR3 DNA: TGTGCCAGCAGCGCTGGACAGGGAAAGTATTTT; CDR3 protein: CASSAGQGKYF
J gene: TRBJ1-4; clone size: .; V gene: TRBV5-1; D gene: .; CDR3 DNA: TGCGCCAGCAGCCTAGGAACACCTAATGAAAAACTGTTTTTT; CDR3 protein: CASSLGTPNEKLFF